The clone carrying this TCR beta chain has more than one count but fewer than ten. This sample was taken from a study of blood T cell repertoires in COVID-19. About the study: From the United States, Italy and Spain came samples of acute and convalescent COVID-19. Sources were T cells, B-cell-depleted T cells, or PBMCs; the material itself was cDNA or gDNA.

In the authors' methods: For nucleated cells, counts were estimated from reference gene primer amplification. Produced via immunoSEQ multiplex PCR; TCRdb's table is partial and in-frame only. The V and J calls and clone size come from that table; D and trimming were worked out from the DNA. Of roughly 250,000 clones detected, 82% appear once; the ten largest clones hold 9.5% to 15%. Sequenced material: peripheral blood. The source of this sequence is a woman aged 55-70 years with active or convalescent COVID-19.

The CDR3 reads CASSPWTGGIYEQYF. DNA of the CDR3: TGTGCCAGCAGCCCTTGGACAGGGGGCATCTACGAGCAGTACTTC. The V and J genes are TRBV7-2 and TRBJ2-7, with 11 bases fitting TRBD1. V trimming: 5 bases; J trimming: 3 bases; junction bases outside the gene matches: 6. Germline V gene lookup returns CDR1 SGHTA and CDR2 FQGNSA. The CDR3 contains 15 residues.